A single sample is the source of the 9 T cell receptor beta chains below, sequenced in a study of blood T cell repertoires in COVID-19. The data were produced by immunoSEQ multiplex PCR, yet TCRdb's version contains in-frame clones alone and is incomplete. The sample holds about 90,000 clones, 75% to 85% seen once. Source material: peripheral blood. Receptors were obtained from a woman older than 75 with acute or convalescent COVID-19.

V and J are TRBV4-1 and TRBJ2-7; TRBD1 aligns across 8 bases. The CDR3 covers 15 residues. Losses at the gene ends were 3 bases for V and 4 bases for J; bases not matched to a gene: 8. CDR1 is MGHRA and CDR2 is YSYEKL in the germline V gene. The CDR3 coding sequence is TGCGCCAGCAGCCACGCCGGACAGGGAATGTACGAGCAGTACTTC. The encoded protein is CASSHAGQGMYEQYF.

The chain carries TRBV27 and TRBJ2-5; tentative D call: TRBD1 (5 bases). CDR1 is MNHEY and CDR2 is SMNVEV in the germline V gene (reference sequence). The V and J ends lost 1 base and 5 bases respectively, with 14 bases between them. The CDR3 has 15 amino acids. The CDR3 here is CASSLWALQGETQYF. In nucleotides, the CDR3 is TGTGCCAGCAGTTTATGGGCACTTCAGGGCGAGACCCAGTACTTC.

V gene TRBV30 combines with J gene TRBJ2-7, with 9 positions matching TRBD1. CDR1 is GTSNPN, CDR2 SVGIG, per germline (reference sequence). This CDR3 spans 13 amino acids. Trimming took 4 bases from V and 5 from J; bases not matched to a gene: 6. The CDR3 bases are TGTGCCTGGATACGAACAGGGGGCGACGAGCAGTACTTC. Translating it yields CAWIRTGGDEQYF.

V usage is TRBV5-4 and J usage is TRBJ1-4; tentative D call: TRBD1 (6 bases). The CDR3 is 17 amino acids. CDR1 is SGHNT and CDR2 is YYREEE in the germline V gene (reference sequence). Trimming left V 4 bases short and J 3 bases short, with 19 bases between. CDR3 amino acids: CASSTGGDGSPNEKLFF. CDR3 DNA: TGTGCCAGCAGCACGGGGGGCGACGGCAGCCCTAATGAAAAACTGTTTTTT.

The gene calls are TRBV28 and TRBJ2-5; perhaps TRBD2 as D (7 bases). Germline lookup yields CDR1 MDHEN and CDR2 SYDVKM. This CDR3 contains 15 residues. Trimming took 3 bases from V and 6 from J, leaving 17 bases between them. The CDR3 is CASSLARGGGKTQYF. DNA of the CDR3: TGTGCCAGCAGTTTGGCCCGCGGGGGCGGGAAGACCCAGTACTTC.

This clone is a singleton in its sample. V usage is TRBV6-5 and J usage is TRBJ1-2; tentative D call: TRBD1 (6 bases). In germline, CDR1 is MNHEY, CDR2 SVGAGI. With 7 bases removed from V and 7 bases from J, the gap between germline ends came to 19 bases. The CDR3 is made up of 14 amino acids. DNA for the CDR3: TGTGCCAGCACCCAAAGGGAGGGGGAGGTTGGCTACACCTTC. Translation: CASTQREGEVGYTF.

The CDR3 loop reads CASRTGGDTQYF. The CDR3 DNA is TGTGCCAGCAGGACAGGGGGGGATACGCAGTATTTT. The chain has TRBV6-6 and TRBJ2-3; TRBD1 aligns across 9 bases. CDR1 is MNHNY, CDR2 SVGAGI, per germline (reference sequence). The CDR3 consists of 12 residues. Germline trimming cut 6 bases from V and 6 bases from J; bases unmatched to any gene: 1.

The chain recombines TRBV5-8 with TRBJ2-6, with 7 bases identical to TRBD1. CDR3 size: 14 residues. V was clipped by 7 bases and J by 4 bases; unmatched bases: 5. Germline-derived CDR1 and CDR2 are SGHTS and YDEGEE. The CDR3 reads CASRGGGGANVLTF. The CDR3 nucleotides read TGTGCCAGCCGAGGGGGCGGCGGGGCCAACGTCCTGACTTTC.

CDR3 DNA sequence: TGTGCCAGCAGCGACAGCTCCTACGAGCAGTACTTC. This sequence encodes CASSDSSYEQYF. This chain links TRBV2 with TRBJ2-7; tentative D call: TRBD1 (5 bases). CDR1 and CDR2 from the germline V gene are SNHLY and FYNNEI. V was shortened by 6 bases and J by 0 bases, with 6 bases between the two germline ends. The CDR3 runs to 12 residues. The full variable domain, rest sourced from reference TRBV2 and TRBJ2-7, is EPEVTQTPSHQVTQMGQEVILRCVPISNHLYFYWYRQILGQKVEFLVSFYNNEISEKSEIFDDQFSVERPDGSNFTLKIRSTKLEDSAMYFCASSDSSYEQYFGPGTRLTVT.